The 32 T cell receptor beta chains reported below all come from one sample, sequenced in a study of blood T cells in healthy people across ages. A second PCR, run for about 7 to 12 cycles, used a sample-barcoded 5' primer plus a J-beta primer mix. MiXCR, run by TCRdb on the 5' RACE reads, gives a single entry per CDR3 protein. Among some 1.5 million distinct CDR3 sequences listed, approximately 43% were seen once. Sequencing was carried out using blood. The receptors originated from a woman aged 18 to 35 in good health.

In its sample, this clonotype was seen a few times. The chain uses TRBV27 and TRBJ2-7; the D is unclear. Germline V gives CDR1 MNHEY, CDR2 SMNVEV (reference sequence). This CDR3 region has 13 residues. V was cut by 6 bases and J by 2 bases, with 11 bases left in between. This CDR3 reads CASSPIPTYEQYF. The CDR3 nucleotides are TGTGCCAGCAGCCCGATTCCCACCTACGAGCAGTACTTC.

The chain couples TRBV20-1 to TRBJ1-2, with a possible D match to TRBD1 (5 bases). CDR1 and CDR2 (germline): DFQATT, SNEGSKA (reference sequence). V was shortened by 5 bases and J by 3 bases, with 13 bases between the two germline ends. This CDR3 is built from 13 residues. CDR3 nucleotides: TGCAGTGCTCCCTCCGGACAATACTATGGCTACACCTTC. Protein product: CSAPSGQYYGYTF.

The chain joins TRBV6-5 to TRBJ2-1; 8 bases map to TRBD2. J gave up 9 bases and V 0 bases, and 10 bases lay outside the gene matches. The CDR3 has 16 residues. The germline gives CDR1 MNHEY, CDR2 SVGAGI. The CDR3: CASSYSSAGGFSEQFF. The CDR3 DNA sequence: TGTGCCAGCAGTTACTCGAGTGCGGGAGGCTTTTCTGAGCAGTTCTTC.

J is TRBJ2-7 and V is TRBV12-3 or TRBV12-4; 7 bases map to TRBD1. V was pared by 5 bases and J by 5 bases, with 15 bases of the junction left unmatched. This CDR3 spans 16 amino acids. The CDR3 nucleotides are TGTGCCAGCAGTATAAGCGACGGGACAGTGGGGGACGAGCAGTACTTC. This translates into CASSISDGTVGDEQYF.

The CDR3 DNA is TGCGCCAGCAGCTTTTCTGGACAGTTGGATACGCAGTATTTT. Protein sequence: CASSFSGQLDTQYF. The V gene is TRBV5-1, the J gene TRBJ2-3; D might be TRBD1 (6 bases). The CDR3 has 14 residues. V dropped 2 bases and J dropped 6 bases, with 13 bases sitting between them. CDR1 is SGHRS, CDR2 YFSETQ, per germline.

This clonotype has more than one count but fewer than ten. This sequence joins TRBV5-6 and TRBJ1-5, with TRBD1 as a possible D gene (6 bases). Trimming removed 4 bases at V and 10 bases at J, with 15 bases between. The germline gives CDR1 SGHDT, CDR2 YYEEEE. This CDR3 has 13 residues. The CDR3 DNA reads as TGTGCCAGCAGCCCAGGACAGTGGGGCCCCCAGCATTTT. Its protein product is CASSPGQWGPQHF.

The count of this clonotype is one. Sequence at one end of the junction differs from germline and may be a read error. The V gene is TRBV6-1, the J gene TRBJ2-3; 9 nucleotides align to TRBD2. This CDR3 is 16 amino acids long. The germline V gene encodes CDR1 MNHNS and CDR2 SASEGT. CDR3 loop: CASREESGTSTYTQYF. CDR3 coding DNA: TGTGCCAGCAGAGAAGAGAGCGGGACTAGCACATATACGCAGTATTTT.

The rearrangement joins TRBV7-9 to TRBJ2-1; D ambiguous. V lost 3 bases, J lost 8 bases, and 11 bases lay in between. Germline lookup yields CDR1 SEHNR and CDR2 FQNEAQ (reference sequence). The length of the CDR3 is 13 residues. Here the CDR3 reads CASSFFWSDEQFF. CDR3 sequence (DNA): TGTGCCAGCAGCTTTTTCTGGAGCGATGAGCAGTTCTTC.

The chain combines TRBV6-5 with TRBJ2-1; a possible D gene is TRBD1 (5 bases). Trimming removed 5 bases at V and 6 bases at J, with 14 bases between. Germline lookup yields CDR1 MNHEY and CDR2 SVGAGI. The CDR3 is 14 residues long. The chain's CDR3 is CASSPQTQGNEQFF. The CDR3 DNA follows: TGTGCCAGCAGTCCCCAAACTCAGGGCAATGAGCAGTTCTTC.

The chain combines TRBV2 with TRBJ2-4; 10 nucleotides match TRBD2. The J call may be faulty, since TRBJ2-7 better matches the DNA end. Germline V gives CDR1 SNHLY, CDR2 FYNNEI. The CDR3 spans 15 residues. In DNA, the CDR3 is TGTGCCAGCAGTGATGCTAGCGGGGGCGCAAACGAGCAGTACTTC. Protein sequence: CASSDASGGANEQYF.

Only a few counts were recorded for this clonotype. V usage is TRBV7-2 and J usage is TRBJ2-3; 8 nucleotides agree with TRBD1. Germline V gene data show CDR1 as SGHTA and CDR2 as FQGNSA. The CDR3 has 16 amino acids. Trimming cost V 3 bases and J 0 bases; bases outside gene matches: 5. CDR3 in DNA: TGTGCCAGCAGCTTCGACAGGGGTTATAGCACAGATACGCAGTATTTT. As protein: CASSFDRGYSTDTQYF.

The CDR3 loop reads CASSDSRRDYSEQFF. The CDR3 nucleotides read TGTGCCAGCAGTGACTCGCGTAGGGACTATTCTGAGCAGTTCTTC. The chain carries TRBV6-4 and TRBJ2-1; 7 bases line up with TRBD2. The CDR3 length is 15 residues. V gave up 0 bases and J gave up 9 bases; unmatched junction bases: 8. The germline gives CDR1 MRHNA, CDR2 SNTAGT.

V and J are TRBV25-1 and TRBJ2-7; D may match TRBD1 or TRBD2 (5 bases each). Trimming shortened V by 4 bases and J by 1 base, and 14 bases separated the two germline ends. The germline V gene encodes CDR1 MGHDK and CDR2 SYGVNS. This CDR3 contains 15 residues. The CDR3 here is CASSAKGPLSYEQYF. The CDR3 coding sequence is TGTGCCAGCAGTGCCAAGGGACCCCTTTCCTACGAGCAGTACTTC.

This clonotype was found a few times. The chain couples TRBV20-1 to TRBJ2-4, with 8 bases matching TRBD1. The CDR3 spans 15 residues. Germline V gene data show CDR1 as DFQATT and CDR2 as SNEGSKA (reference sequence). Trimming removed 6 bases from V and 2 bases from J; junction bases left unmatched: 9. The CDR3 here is CSAPRQGLTKNIQYF. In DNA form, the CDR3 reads TGCAGTGCCCCTAGACAGGGGTTGACCAAAAACATTCAGTACTTC.

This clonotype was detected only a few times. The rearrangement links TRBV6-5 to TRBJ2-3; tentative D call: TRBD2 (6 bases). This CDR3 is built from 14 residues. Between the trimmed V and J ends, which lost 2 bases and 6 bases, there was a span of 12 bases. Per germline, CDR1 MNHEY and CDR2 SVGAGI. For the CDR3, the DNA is TGTGCCAGCAGTTACGGGATAGCGGCTGATACGCAGTATTTT. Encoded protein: CASSYGIAADTQYF.

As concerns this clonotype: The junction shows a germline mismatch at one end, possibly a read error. CDR3 region: CASSLGVAAYKEQFF. The CDR3 nucleotides are TGTGCCAGCAGCTTAGGGGTAGCGGCTTACAAGGAGCAGTTCTTC. The chain couples TRBV7-3 to TRBJ2-1; the D gene is possibly TRBD2 (6 bases). In germline, CDR1 is SGHTA, CDR2 FQGTGA. This CDR3 has 15 amino acids.

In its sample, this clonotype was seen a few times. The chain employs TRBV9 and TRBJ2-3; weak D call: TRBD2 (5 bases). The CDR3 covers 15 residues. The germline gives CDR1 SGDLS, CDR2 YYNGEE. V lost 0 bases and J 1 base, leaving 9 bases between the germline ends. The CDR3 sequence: CASSVGISGTDTQYF. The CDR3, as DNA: TGTGCCAGCAGCGTAGGGATTAGCGGCACAGATACGCAGTATTTT. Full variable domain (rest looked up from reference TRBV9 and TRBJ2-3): DSGVTQTPKHLITATGQRVTLRCSPRSGDLSVYWYQQSLDQGLQFLIQYYNGEERAKGNILERFSAQQFPDLHSELNLSSLELGDSALYFCASSVGISGTDTQYFGPGTRLTVL.

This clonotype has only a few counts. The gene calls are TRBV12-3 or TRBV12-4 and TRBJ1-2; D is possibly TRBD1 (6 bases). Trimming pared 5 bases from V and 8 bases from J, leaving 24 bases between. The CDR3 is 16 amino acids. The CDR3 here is CASSPRGGLSGRGYTF. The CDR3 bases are TGTGCCAGCAGTCCCCGAGGGGGACTAAGCGGGCGAGGCTACACCTTC.

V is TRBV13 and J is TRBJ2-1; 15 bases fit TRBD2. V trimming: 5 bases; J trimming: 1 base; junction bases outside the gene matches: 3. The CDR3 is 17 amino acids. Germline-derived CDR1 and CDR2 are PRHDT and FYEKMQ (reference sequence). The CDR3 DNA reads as TGTGCCAGCAGCCGCGGGACTAGCGGGGGGTCCTACAATGAGCAGTTCTTC. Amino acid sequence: CASSRGTSGGSYNEQFF.

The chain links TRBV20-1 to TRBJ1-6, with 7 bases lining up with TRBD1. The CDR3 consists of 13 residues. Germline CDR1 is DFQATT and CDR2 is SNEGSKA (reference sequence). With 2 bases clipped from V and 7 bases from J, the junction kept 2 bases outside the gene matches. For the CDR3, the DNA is TGCAGTGCTAGATCCAGGGGGAATTCACCCCTCCACTTT. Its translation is CSARSRGNSPLHF.

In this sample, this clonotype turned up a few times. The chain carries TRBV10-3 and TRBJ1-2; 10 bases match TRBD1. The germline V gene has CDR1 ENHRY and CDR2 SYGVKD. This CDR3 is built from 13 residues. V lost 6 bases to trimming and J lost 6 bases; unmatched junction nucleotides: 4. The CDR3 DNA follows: TGTGCCATCAGCGACAGGGGGCTCGATGGCTACACCTTC. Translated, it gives CAISDRGLDGYTF.

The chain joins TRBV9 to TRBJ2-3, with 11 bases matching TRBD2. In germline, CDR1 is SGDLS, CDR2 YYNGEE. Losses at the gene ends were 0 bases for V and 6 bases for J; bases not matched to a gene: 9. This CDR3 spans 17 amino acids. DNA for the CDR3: TGTGCCAGCAGCGTAGCGGTTAGCGGGGGGGCCGGGGATACGCAGTATTTT. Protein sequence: CASSVAVSGGAGDTQYF. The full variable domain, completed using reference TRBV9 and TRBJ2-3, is DSGVTQTPKHLITATGQRVTLRCSPRSGDLSVYWYQQSLDQGLQFLIQYYNGEERAKGNILERFSAQQFPDLHSELNLSSLELGDSALYFCASSVAVSGGAGDTQYFGPGTRLTVL.

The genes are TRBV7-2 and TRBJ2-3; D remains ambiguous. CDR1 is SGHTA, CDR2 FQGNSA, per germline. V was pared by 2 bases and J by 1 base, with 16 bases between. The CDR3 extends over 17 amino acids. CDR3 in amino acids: CASSLRPFSAGTDTQYF. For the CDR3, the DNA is TGTGCCAGCAGCTTAAGGCCCTTTTCTGCGGGCACAGATACGCAGTATTTT.

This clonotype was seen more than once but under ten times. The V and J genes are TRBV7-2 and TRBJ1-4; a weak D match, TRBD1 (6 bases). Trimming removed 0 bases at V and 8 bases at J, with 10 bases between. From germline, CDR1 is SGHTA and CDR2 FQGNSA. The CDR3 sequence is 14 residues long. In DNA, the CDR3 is TGTGCCAGCAGCTTAGCGACAGGCGCCGAAAAACTGTTTTTT. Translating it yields CASSLATGAEKLFF.

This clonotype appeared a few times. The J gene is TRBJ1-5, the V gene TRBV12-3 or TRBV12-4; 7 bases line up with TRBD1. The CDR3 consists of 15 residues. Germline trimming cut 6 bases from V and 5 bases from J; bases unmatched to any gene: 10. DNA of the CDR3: TGTGCCAGCAGGGAACGGGACAGTCGGGATCAGCCCCAGCATTTT. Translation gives CASRERDSRDQPQHF.

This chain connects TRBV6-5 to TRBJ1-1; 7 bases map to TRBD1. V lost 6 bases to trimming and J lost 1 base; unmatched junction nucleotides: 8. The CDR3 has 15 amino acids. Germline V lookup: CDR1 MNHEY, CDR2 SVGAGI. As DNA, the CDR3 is TGTGCCAGCAGCACCTACAGGGGAGGGAACACTGAAGCTTTCTTT. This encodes CASSTYRGGNTEAFF.

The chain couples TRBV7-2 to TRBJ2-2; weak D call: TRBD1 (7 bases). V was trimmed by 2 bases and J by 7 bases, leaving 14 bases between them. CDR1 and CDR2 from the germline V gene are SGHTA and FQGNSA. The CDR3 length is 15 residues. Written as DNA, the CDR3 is TGTGCCAGCAGCTTATCGACTAGGGGGCTCGGGGAGCTGTTTTTT. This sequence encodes CASSLSTRGLGELFF.

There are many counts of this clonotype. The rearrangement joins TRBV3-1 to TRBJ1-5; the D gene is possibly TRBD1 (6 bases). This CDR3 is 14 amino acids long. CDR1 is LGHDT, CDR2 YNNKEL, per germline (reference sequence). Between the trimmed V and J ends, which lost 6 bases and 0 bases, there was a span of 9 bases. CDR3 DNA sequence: TGTGCCAGCAGTCAGGGGCTTAGCAATCAGCCCCAGCATTTT. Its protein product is CASSQGLSNQPQHF.

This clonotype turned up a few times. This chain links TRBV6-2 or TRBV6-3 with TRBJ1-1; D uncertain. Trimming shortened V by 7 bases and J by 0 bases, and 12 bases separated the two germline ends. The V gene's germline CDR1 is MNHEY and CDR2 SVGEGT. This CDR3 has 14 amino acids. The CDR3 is CASTWRRVNTEAFF. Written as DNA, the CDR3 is TGTGCCAGCACCTGGAGACGGGTGAACACTGAAGCTTTCTTT.

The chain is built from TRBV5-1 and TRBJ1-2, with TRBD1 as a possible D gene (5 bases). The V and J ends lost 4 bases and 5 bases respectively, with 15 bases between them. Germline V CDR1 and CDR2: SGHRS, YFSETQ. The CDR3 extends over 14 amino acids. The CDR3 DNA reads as TGCGCCAGCAGCAACATAGGGGAAGGGTATGGCTACACCTTC. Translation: CASSNIGEGYGYTF. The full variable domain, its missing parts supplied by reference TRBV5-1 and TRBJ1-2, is KAGVTQTPRYLIKTRGQQVTLSCSPISGHRSVSWYQQTPGQGLQFLFEYFSETQRNKGNFPGRFSGRQFSNSRSEMNVSTLELGDSALYLCASSNIGEGYGYTFGSGTRLTVV.

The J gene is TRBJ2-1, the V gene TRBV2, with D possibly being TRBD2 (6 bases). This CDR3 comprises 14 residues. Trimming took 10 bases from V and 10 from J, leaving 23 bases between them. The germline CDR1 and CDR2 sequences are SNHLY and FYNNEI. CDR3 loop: CANGGERAPNEQFF. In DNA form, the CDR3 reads TGTGCCAACGGCGGGGAGCGAGCACCTAACGAGCAGTTCTTC.

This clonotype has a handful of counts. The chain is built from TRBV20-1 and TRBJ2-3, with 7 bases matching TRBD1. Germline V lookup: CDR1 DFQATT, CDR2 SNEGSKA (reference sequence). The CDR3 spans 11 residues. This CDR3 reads CSGQVTDTQYF. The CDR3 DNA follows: TGCAGCGGACAGGTGACAGATACGCAGTATTTT.